This TCR beta chain is from a study of cytomegalovirus exposure and HLA in healthy donors. Amplification used 60 Vbeta primers and 13 Jbeta primers. Sequencing used immunoSEQ multiplex PCR; TCRdb keeps in-frame clones, though not all of them. The data contain 250,000 to 350,000 clones, more than 80% of them singletons. The clonotype comes from a man aged 40-49 years in good health and CMV-seropositive. Sequencing used PBMCs.

CDR3 DNA sequence: TGCGCCAGCAGCTTGCCCGCAGGGGCGAGAGACGAGCAGTACTTC. It encodes CASSLPAGARDEQYF. This chain uses TRBV5-1 with TRBJ2-7; D possibly corresponds to TRBD1 (6 bases). The germline V and J ends were trimmed by 1 base and 5 bases, with 16 bases remaining between them. In germline, CDR1 is SGHRS, CDR2 YFSETQ. The CDR3 is 15 residues long.